This is a list of T cell receptor beta chains from one sample in a study of blood T cell repertoires in COVID-19. Only in-frame clones appear in the TCRdb table, and some are missing; sequencing was by immunoSEQ multiplex PCR. The table records roughly 150,000 clones, about nine tenths of them present only once. Sequenced material: peripheral blood. All receptors come from a woman between 65 and 79 years old with acute or convalescent COVID-19. Each CDR3 is given with its conserved first and last residue. D genes are given only for firm matches. The size entry is marked missing in some rows and otherwise reads once, few, many or a size class.

>TRBJ1-2|NA|TRBD1|TRBV11-2
CASSSHRGSISYGYTF
TGTGCCAGCAGCTCGCACAGGGGGTCCATTAGTTATGGCTACACCTTC
>TRBJ1-4|once|NA|TRBV10-2
CASKRGGSNEKLFF
TGCGCCAGTAAACGGGGGGGATCTAATGAAAAACTGTTTTTT
>TRBJ1-4|NA|NA|TRBV5-1
CASSLGQASYEKLFF
TGCGCCAGCAGCTTGGGACAGGCGTCGTACGAAAAACTGTTTTTT
>TRBJ2-5|NA|TRBD2|TRBV24-1
CATSDPASGGAQETQYF
TGTGCCACCAGTGACCCCGCTAGCGGGGGAGCACAAGAGACCCAGTACTTC
>TRBJ1-4|NA|NA|TRBV19
CASRGRQENEKLFF
TGTGCCAGTAGAGGTCGACAGGAGAATGAAAAACTGTTTTTT
>TRBJ1-5|NA|NA|TRBV28
CASSDTLGRAGNQPQHF
TGTGCCAGCAGTGATACCCTTGGGAGGGCCGGCAATCAGCCCCAGCATTTT
>TRBJ1-2|NA|NA|TRBV19
CASSPFYSRGKGGYTF
TGTGCCAGTAGCCCCTTCTACTCCCGGGGGAAGGGTGGCTACACCTTC
>TRBJ2-2|NA|NA|TRBV7-2
CASSLATPSGELFF
TGTGCCAGCAGCTTAGCCACACCCTCCGGGGAGCTGTTTTTT
>TRBJ1-6|NA|NA|TRBV28
CASSSTAGIGSPLHF
TGTGCCAGCAGTTCAACGGCAGGGATCGGGTCACCCCTCCACTTT
>TRBJ2-2|NA|NA|TRBV5-5
CASSLISTANTGELFF
TGTGCCAGCAGCTTGATTTCCACGGCGAACACCGGGGAGCTGTTTTTT
>TRBJ2-2|NA|TRBD2|TRBV6-5
CASKTSGGAGELFF
TGTGCCAGCAAAACTAGCGGGGGGGCCGGGGAGCTGTTTTTT
>TRBJ1-6|NA|NA|TRBV14
CASSQDGRGYNSPLHF
TGTGCCAGCAGCCAAGATGGCAGGGGCTATAATTCACCCCTCCACTTT
>TRBJ1-4|NA|NA|TRBV30
CAWETDGYEKLFF
TGTGCCTGGGAGACAGACGGTTATGAAAAACTGTTTTTT
>TRBJ1-1|NA|NA|TRBV5-5
CASSFDRGSGEAFF
TGTGCCAGCAGCTTCGACCGCGGATCTGGTGAAGCTTTCTTT
>TRBJ2-3|NA|TRBD2|TRBV13
CASSLGRGGTDTQYF
TGTGCCAGCAGCTTAGGGCGGGGGGGCACAGATACGCAGTATTTT
>TRBJ2-1|NA|TRBD2|TRBV9
CASSVSGGGPVYNEQFF
TGTGCCAGCAGCGTATCCGGGGGGGGGCCCGTCTACAATGAGCAGTTCTTC
>TRBJ2-1|once|NA|TRBV7-7
CASSPTWSSYNEQFF
TGTGCTAGCAGCCCGACCTGGAGCTCCTACAATGAGCAGTTCTTC
>TRBJ1-5|NA|TRBD1|TRBV29-1
CSVGDRGGPQHF
TGCAGCGTCGGTGACAGGGGGGGGCCCCAGCATTTT
>TRBJ2-2|NA|TRBD1|TRBV9
CASSARDSNVNTGELFF
TGTGCCAGCAGCGCCCGGGACAGTAATGTTAACACCGGGGAGCTGTTTTTT
>TRBJ2-3|NA|NA|TRBV2
CASSVQGTSTDTQYF
TGTGCCAGCAGTGTCCAGGGAACCAGCACAGATACGCAGTATTTT
>TRBJ2-3|NA|NA|TRBV14
CASSQDSSTDTQYF
TGTGCCAGCAGCCAAGATAGCAGCACAGATACGCAGTATTTT
>TRBJ1-3|NA|NA|TRBV6-6
CASSRYPRVTGNTIYF
TGTGCCAGCAGTCGATATCCCAGGGTTACTGGAAACACCATATATTTT
>TRBJ2-2|NA|TRBD2|TRBV19
CASRKTSGGFTGELFF
TGTGCCAGTAGGAAGACTAGCGGGGGGTTCACCGGGGAGCTGTTTTTT
>TRBJ2-2|NA|TRBD2|TRBV3-1/TRBV3-2
CASSPRTSGGVLFF
TGTGCCAGCAGCCCCCGGACTAGCGGGGGGGTACTGTTTTTT
>TRBJ1-2|NA|TRBD1|TRBV7-2
CASSLAGTVNYGYTF
TGTGCCAGCAGCCTAGCGGGGACAGTAAACTATGGCTACACCTTC
>TRBJ2-7|NA|TRBD2|TRBV13
CASSYASGDYEQYF
TGTGCCAGCAGCTACGCTAGCGGGGACTACGAGCAGTACTTC
>TRBJ2-1|NA|NA|TRBV5-1
CASSPGVSYNEQFF
TGCGCCAGCAGCCCAGGGGTCTCCTACAATGAGCAGTTCTTC
>TRBJ2-3|NA|TRBD1|TRBV11-1
CASSKGQTGTDTQYF
TGTGCCAGCAGCAAGGGACAGACGGGCACAGATACGCAGTATTTT
>TRBJ1-4|NA|TRBD1|TRBV20-1
CSAIDRGSEKLFF
TGCAGTGCTATTGACAGGGGTTCAGAAAAACTGTTTTTT
>TRBJ1-5|NA|TRBD1|TRBV2
CASHRAGTGRLGSQPQHF
TGTGCCAGCCATAGAGCCGGGACAGGTCGACTGGGTTCTCAGCCCCAGCATTTT
>TRBJ1-2|NA|NA|TRBV15
CATSGFLSQVEYGYTF
TGTGCCACCAGCGGCTTCCTATCACAGGTGGAATATGGCTACACCTTC
>TRBJ2-2|NA|NA|TRBV24-1
CATSDPKRATGELFF
TGTGCCACCAGTGATCCCAAGAGGGCCACCGGGGAGCTGTTTTTT
>TRBJ1-2|NA|NA|TRBV19
CASSMLEAPGGYTF
TGTGCCAGTAGCATGTTGGAGGCCCCCGGGGGCTACACCTTC
>TRBJ1-2|NA|TRBD1|TRBV28
CASQVPPGQDPYGYTF
TGTGCCAGCCAAGTCCCTCCGGGACAGGATCCCTATGGCTACACCTTC
>TRBJ1-1|NA|NA|TRBV5-5
CASSLSITTGFNTEAFF
TGTGCCAGCAGCTTGTCTATCACAACAGGTTTTAACACTGAAGCTTTCTTT
>TRBJ1-2|few|NA|TRBV25-1
CASSGTGPYGYTF
TGTGCCAGCAGTGGAACAGGACCCTATGGCTACACCTTC
>TRBJ2-7|NA|NA|TRBV18
CASSPFETYEQYF
TGTGCCAGCTCACCGTTCGAGACCTACGAGCAGTACTTC
>TRBJ1-2|once|TRBD1|TRBV27
CASSLRTGDYGYTF
TGTGCCAGCAGTTTAAGGACAGGAGACTATGGCTACACCTTC
>TRBJ1-2|NA|NA|TRBV5-1
CASSPVGGNYGYTF
TGCGCCAGCAGCCCAGTCGGGGGGAACTATGGCTACACCTTC
>TRBJ1-3|few|TRBD1|TRBV7-2
CASSLGTGGYGNTIYF
TGTGCCAGCAGCTTGGGGACAGGGGGCTACGGAAACACCATATATTTT
>TRBJ1-2|NA|TRBD1|TRBV6-2/TRBV6-3
CASSDFWTGDYGYTF
TGTGCCAGCAGTGACTTCTGGACAGGAGACTATGGCTACACCTTC
>TRBJ2-3|NA|NA|TRBV6-4
CASSAGVTDTQYF
TGTGCCAGCTCGGCAGGGGTAACAGATACGCAGTATTTT
>TRBJ1-4|once|NA|TRBV10-2
CASSEPERGNEKLFF
TGCGCCAGCAGTGAGCCCGAGCGGGGGAATGAAAAACTGTTTTTT
>TRBJ1-6|NA|TRBD1|TRBV27
CASSFGSGTGGLTLHF
TGTGCCAGCAGTTTTGGTTCAGGGACAGGGGGCTTGACCCTCCACTTT
>TRBJ1-5|NA|NA|TRBV18
CASSPGGEQPQHF
TGTGCCAGCTCACCAGGGGGCGAACAGCCCCAGCATTTT